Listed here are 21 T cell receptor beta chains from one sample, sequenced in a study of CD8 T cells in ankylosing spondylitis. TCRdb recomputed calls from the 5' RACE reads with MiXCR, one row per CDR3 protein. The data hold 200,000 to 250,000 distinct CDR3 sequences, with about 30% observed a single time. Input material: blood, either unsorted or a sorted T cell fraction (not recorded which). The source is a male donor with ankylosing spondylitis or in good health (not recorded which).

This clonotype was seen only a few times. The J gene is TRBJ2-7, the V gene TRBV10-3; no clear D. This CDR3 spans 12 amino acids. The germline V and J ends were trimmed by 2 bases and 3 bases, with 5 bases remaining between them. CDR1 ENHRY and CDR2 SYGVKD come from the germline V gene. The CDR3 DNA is TGTGCCATCAGTGAGGACAACTACGAGCAGTACTTC. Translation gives CAISEDNYEQYF.

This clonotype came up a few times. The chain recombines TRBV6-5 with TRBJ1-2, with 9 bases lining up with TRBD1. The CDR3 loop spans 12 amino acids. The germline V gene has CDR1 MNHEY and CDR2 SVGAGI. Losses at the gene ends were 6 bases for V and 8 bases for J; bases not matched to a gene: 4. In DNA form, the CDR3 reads TGTGCCAGCAGGGGACAGGGTTGGGGCTACACCTTC. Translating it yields CASRGQGWGYTF.

This CDR3 is CSVYSGGTDTQYF. Written as DNA, the CDR3 is TGCAGCGTTTACAGTGGGGGGACAGATACGCAGTATTTT. This rearrangement joins TRBV29-1 to TRBJ2-3, with TRBD2 as a possible D gene (6 bases). Germline V gene sequence: CDR1 SQVTM, CDR2 ANQGSEA. The ends were cut back, 5 bases at V and 3 bases at J, with 12 bases in the middle. The CDR3 extends over 13 amino acids.

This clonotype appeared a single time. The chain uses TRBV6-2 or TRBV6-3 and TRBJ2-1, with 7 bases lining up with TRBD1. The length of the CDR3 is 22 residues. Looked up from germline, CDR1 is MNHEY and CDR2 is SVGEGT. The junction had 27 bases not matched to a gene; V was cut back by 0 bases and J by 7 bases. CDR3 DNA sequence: TGTGCCAGCAGTTACTCTTATAAAGGGGCAGGGGGTAAAGATACTTTGAGTAATGAGCAGTTCTTC. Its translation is CASSYSYKGAGGKDTLSNEQFF.

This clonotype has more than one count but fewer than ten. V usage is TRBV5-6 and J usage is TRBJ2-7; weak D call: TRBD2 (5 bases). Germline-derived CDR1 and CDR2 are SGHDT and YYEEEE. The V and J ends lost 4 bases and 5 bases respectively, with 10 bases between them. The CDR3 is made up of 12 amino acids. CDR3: CASSLPGNEQYF. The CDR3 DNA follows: TGTGCCAGCAGCCTGCCGGGGAACGAGCAGTACTTC.

CDR3 sequence reads: CASSQGGFYNEQFF. For the CDR3, the DNA is TGTGCCAGCAGCCAAGGGGGCTTCTACAATGAGCAGTTCTTC. J is TRBJ2-1 and V is TRBV14, with D possibly being TRBD1 (5 bases). The V end lost 1 base, the J end lost 3 bases, and 7 bases lay between the germline ends. The CDR3 consists of 14 residues. Germline CDR1 and CDR2: SGHDN and FVKESK.

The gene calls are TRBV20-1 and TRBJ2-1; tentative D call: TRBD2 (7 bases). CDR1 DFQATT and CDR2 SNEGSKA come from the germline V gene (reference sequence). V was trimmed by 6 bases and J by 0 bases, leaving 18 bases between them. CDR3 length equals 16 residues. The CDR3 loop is CSAPLGGGGSYNEQFF. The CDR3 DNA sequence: TGCAGTGCCCCCCTTGGGGGGGGCGGCTCCTACAATGAGCAGTTCTTC.

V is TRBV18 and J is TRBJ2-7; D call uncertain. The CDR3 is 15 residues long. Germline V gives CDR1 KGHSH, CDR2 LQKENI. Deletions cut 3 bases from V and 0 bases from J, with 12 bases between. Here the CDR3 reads CASSPSVLISYEQYF. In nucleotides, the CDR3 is TGTGCCAGCTCACCGTCCGTACTCATCTCCTACGAGCAGTACTTC. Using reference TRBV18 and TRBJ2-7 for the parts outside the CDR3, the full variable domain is NAGVMQNPRHLVRRRGQEARLRCSPMKGHSHVYWYRQLPEEGLKFMVYLQKENIIDESGMPKERFSAEFPKEGPSILRIQQVVRGDSAAYFCASSPSVLISYEQYFGPGTRLTVT.

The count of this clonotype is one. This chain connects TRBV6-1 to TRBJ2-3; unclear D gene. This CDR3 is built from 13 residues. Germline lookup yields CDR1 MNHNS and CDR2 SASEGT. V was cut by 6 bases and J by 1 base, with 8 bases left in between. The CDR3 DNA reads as TGTGCCAGCAGGTCTCCGGGCACAGATACGCAGTATTTT. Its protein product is CASRSPGTDTQYF.

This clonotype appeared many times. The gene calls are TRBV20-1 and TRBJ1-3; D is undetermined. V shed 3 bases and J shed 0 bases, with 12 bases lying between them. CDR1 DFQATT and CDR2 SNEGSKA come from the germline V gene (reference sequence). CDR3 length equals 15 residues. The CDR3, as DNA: TGCAGTGCTAGGCCGGGCAGCAACTCTGGAAACACCATATATTTT. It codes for CSARPGSNSGNTIYF.

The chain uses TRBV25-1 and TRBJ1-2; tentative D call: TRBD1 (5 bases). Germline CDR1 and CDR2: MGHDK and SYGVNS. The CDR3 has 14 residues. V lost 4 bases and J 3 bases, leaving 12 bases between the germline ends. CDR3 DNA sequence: TGTGCCAGCAGTGGGGGACTCAAGGACTATGGCTACACCTTC. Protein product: CASSGGLKDYGYTF.

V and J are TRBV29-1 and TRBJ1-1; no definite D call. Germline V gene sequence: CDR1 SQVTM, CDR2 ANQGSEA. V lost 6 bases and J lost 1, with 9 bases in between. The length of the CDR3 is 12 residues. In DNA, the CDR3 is TGCAGCGTCCCTATGGGGAACACTGAAGCTTTCTTT. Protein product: CSVPMGNTEAFF.

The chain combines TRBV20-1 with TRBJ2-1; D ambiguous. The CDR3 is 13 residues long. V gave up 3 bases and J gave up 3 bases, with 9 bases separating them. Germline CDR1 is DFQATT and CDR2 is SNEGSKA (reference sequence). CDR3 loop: CSARIGLYNEQFF. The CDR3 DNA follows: TGCAGTGCTAGGATCGGCCTCTACAATGAGCAGTTCTTC.

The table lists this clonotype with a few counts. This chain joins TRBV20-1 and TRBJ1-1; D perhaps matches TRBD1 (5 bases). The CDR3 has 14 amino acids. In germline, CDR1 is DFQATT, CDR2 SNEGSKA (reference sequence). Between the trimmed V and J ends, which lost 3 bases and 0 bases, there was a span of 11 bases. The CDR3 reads CSASVGTMNTEAFF. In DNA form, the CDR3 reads TGCAGTGCTAGTGTCGGGACCATGAACACTGAAGCTTTCTTT.

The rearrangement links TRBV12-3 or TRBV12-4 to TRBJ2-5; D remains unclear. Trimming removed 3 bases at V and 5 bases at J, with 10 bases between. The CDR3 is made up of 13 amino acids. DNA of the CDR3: TGTGCCAGCAGTTTGGGGTATTTCGAGACCCAGTACTTC. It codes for CASSLGYFETQYF.

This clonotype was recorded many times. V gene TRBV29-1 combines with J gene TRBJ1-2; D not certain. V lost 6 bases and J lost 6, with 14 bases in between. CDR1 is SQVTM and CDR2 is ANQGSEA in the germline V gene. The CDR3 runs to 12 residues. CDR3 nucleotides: TGCAGCGTCGGAACGGGGTGGAATGGCTACACCTTC. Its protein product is CSVGTGWNGYTF.

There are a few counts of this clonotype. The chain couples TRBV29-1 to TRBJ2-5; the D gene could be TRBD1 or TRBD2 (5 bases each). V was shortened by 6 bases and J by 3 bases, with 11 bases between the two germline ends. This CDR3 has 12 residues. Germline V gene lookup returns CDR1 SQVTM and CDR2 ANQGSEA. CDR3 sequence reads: CSVEGPEETQYF. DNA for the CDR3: TGCAGCGTAGAGGGACCCGAAGAGACCCAGTACTTC.

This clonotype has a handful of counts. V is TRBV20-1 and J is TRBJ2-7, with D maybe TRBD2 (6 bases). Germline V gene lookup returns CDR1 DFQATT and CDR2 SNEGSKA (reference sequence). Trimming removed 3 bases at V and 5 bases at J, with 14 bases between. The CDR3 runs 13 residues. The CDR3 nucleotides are TGCAGTGCTAGGTCCGGGGGTATAAACGAGCAGTACTTC. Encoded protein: CSARSGGINEQYF.

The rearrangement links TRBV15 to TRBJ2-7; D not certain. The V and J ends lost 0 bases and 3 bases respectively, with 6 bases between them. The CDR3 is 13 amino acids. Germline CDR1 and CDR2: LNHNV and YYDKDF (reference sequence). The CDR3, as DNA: TGTGCCACCAGCAGAGAGTATAGCTACGAGCAGTACTTC. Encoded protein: CATSREYSYEQYF.

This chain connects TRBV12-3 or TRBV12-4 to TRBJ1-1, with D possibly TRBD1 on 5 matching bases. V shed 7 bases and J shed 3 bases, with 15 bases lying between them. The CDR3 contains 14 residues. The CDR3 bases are TGTGCCAGCACCTTCCCGGGACGGTACACTGAAGCTTTCTTT. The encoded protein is CASTFPGRYTEAFF.

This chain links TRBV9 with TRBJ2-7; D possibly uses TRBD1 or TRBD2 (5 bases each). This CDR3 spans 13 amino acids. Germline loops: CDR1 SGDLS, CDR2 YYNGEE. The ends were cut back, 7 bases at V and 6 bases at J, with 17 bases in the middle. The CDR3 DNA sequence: TGTGCCAGCGGTCGGGCAGGGACGCGCGAGCAGTACTTC. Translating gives CASGRAGTREQYF.